The entry below describes one TCR beta chain. Its cognate antigen is unknown. CDR3 length: 15 residues. Trimming shortened V by 5 bases and J by 4 bases, and 15 bases separated the two germline ends. The germline CDR1 and CDR2 sequences are SEHNR and FQNEAQ (reference sequence). The sample is drawn from a study of OX40 agonist ivuxolimab in advanced cancers. Looking at the study overall: Earlier treatment with anti-PD-1, anti-PD-L1 or anti-CTLA-4 was permitted, and 35% to 45% had received some. Study results and caveats: Expanded clones belonging to CD8+ T cells outnumbered, on average, those of CD4+.

Repertoires were generated with immunoSEQ multiplex PCR, while TCRdb's copy carries only in-frame clones and drops some. Of 50,000 or so clones in the sample, under 95% are singletons; the top ten hold 7.5% to 9.5%. The clonotype originates from an adult with an advanced solid tumor such as melanoma, head and neck, liver or kidney cancer. V usage is TRBV7-9 and J usage is TRBJ2-1; D ambiguous. The sequencing used CD4+ or CD8+ T cells sorted from blood, collected in a trial of the OX40 agonist ivuxolimab. CDR3 sequence (DNA): TGTGCCAGCAGCGCCGCTACAGCACCTTACAATGAGCAGTTCTTC. It is translated as CASSAATAPYNEQFF. Together with reference TRBV7-9 and TRBJ2-1, the CDR3 gives the full variable domain: DTGVSQNPRHKITKRGQNVTFRCDPISEHNRLYWYRQTLGQGPEFLTYFQNEAQLEKSRLLSDRFSAERPKGSFSTLEIQRTEQGDSAMYLCASSAATAPYNEQFFGPGTRLTVL.